These T cell receptor beta chains were read from a single sample in a study of blood T cell repertoires in COVID-19. Data came from immunoSEQ multiplex PCR; TCRdb stores just in-frame clones and leaves some out. The data show about 13,000 clones, roughly 90% seen once. Sequenced input: peripheral blood. The receptors were sampled from a human donor with active COVID-19. The donor label of this sample is uncertain. The CDR3 runs from the conserved cysteine through the conserved F or W. The order of the fields is clone size, J gene, V gene, D gene, CDR3 DNA, CDR3 protein. D genes are given only for firm matches. Clone size, where shown, is once, few, many, or a class for clones that have expanded.

.,TRBJ2-3,TRBV10-3,.,TGTGCCATCAGTCGACAGGAGACAGGAATCTCTAGCACAGATACGCAGTATTTT,CAISRQETGISSTDTQYF
.,TRBJ2-4,TRBV6-5,.,TGTGCCAGCAGTGACTCCGGGACTAACATTCAGTACTTC,CASSDSGTNIQYF
.,TRBJ2-7,TRBV6-5,.,TGTGCCAGCAGTTATCTGACCACAGGCGAGCAGTACTTC,CASSYLTTGEQYF
.,TRBJ2-6,TRBV27,TRBD1,TGTGCCAGCAGTCCCCGGACAGGGGCCTCTGGGGCCAACGTCCTGACTTTC,CASSPRTGASGANVLTF
.,TRBJ1-3,TRBV7-9,.,TGTGCCAGCAGCTCAGCTCCCCAAAACAGGGTGACAGCAGGAAACACCATATATTTT,CASSSAPQNRVTAGNTIYF
.,TRBJ2-7,TRBV7-9,.,TGTGCCAGCAGCTCCGACCAGGTATCCTCCTACGAGCAGTACTTC,CASSSDQVSSYEQYF
.,TRBJ2-1,TRBV6-4,TRBD1,TGTGCCAGACGGGACAGTTGGATCTTC,CARRDSWIF
once,TRBJ1-5,TRBV7-2,.,TGTGCCAGCAGCGATGGGGGGTATCAGCCCCAGCATTTT,CASSDGGYQPQHF
.,TRBJ1-2,TRBV2,.,TGTGCCAGCAGTGCGTTTAGAGGGAGGAACAGGCAGACCTATGGCTACACCTTC,CASSAFRGRNRQTYGYTF
.,TRBJ1-5,TRBV27,.,TGTGCCAGCAGTCCGCGGCCAGGGAATCAGCCCCAGCATTTT,CASSPRPGNQPQHF
.,TRBJ1-6,TRBV5-5,.,TGTGCCAGCAGCTTGGGGCGAGACAGTCAGACGGGTAATTCACCCCTCCACTTT,CASSLGRDSQTGNSPLHF
few,TRBJ2-1,TRBV12-5,.,TGTGCTAGTGGTTACCCGAGAGGGGAGCAGTTCTTC,CASGYPRGEQFF
.,TRBJ1-1,TRBV4-2,.,TGTGCCAGCAGCCAACGGCAGGGCACTGAAGCTTTCTTT,CASSQRQGTEAFF